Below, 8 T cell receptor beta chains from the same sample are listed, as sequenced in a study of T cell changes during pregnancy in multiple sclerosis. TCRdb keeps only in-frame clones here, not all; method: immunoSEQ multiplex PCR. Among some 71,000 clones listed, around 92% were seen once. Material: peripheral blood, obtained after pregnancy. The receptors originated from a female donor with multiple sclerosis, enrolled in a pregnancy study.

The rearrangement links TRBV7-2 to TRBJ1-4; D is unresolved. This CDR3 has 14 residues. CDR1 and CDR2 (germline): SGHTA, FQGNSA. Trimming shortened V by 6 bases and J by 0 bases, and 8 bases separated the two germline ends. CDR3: CASSPTTTNEKLFF. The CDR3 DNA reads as TGTGCCAGCAGTCCGACAACAACTAATGAAAAACTGTTTTTT.

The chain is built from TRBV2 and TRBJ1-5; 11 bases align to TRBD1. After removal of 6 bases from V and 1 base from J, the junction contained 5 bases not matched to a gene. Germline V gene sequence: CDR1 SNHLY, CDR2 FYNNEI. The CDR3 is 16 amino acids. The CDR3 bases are TGTGCCAGCAGCCCCGGACAGGGGGCGAGCAATCAGCCCCAGCATTTT. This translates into CASSPGQGASNQPQHF.

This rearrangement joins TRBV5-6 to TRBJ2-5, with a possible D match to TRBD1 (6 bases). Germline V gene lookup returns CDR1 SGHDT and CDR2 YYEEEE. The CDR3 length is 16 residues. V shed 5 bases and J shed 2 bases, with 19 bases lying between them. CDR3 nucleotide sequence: TGTGCCAGCAGTCCGCAGGGGCCAAACTATCAAGAGACCCAGTACTTC. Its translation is CASSPQGPNYQETQYF.

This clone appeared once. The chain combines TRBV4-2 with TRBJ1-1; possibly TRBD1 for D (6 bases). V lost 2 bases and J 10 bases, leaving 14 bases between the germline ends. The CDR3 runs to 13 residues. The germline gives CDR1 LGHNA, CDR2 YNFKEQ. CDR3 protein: CASSQNLQGSAFF. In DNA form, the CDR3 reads TGTGCCAGCAGCCAAAACCTACAGGGCTCAGCTTTCTTT.

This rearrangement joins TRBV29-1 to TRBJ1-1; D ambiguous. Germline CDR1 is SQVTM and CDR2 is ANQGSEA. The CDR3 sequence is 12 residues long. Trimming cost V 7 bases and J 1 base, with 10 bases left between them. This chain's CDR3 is CSGRGGNTEAFF. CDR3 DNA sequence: TGCAGCGGTCGGGGTGGGAACACTGAAGCTTTCTTT.

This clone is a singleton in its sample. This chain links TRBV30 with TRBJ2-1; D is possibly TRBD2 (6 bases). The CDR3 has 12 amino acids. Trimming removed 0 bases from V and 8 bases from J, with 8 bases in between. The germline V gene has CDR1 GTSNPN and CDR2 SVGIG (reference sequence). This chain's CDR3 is CAWSVWGDEQFF. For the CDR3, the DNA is TGTGCCTGGAGTGTCTGGGGGGATGAGCAGTTCTTC.

DNA for the CDR3: TGTGCCAGCAGACACAGTAGCGGGAGGGCCGACAATGAGCAGTTCTTC. It yields the protein CASRHSSGRADNEQFF. The chain has TRBV27 and TRBJ2-1; 11 bases map to TRBD2. Germline V gene data show CDR1 as MNHEY and CDR2 as SMNVEV (reference sequence). Trimming took 6 bases from V and 5 from J; bases not matched to a gene: 9. The CDR3 is 16 residues long.

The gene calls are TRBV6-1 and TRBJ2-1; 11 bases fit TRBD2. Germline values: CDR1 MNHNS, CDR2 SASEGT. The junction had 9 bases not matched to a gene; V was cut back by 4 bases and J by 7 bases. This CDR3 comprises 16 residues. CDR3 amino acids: CASSAIGTSGINEQFF. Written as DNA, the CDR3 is TGTGCCAGCAGTGCCATCGGGACTAGCGGAATTAATGAGCAGTTCTTC.